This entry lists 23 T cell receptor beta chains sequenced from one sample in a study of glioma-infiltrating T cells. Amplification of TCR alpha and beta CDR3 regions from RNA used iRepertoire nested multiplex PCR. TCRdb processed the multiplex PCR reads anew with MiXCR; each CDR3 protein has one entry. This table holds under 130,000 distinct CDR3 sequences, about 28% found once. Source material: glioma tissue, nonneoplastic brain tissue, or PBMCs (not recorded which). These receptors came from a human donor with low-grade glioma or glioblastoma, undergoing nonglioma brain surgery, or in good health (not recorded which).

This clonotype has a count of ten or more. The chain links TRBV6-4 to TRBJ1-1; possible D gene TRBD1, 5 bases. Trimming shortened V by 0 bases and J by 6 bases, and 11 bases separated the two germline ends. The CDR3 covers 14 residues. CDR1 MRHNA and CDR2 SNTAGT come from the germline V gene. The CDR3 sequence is CASSDSPGSPEAFF. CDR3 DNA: TGTGCCAGCAGTGACTCGCCAGGGAGCCCTGAAGCTTTCTTT.

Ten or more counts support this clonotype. DNA for the CDR3: TGTGCCAGCAGTTACCCCGGGGAAGGTGGCTACACCTTC. It translates to CASSYPGEGGYTF. This chain connects TRBV6-6 to TRBJ1-2; D is unresolved. From germline, CDR1 is MNHNY and CDR2 SVGAGI (reference sequence). The germline V and J ends were trimmed by 2 bases and 7 bases, with 11 bases remaining between them. The CDR3 has 13 residues.

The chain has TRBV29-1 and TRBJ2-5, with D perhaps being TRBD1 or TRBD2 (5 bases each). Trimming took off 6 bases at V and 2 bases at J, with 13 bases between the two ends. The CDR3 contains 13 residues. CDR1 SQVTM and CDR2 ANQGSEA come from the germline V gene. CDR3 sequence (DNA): TGCAGCGTGCAGGGACGGCTACAAGAGACCCAGTACTTC. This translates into CSVQGRLQETQYF.

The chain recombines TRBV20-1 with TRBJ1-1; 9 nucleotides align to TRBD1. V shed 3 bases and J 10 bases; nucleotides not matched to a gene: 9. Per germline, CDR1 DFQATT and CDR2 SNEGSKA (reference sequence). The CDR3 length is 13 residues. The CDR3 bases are TGCAGTGCTAGTTTGGGGACAGGGTATGCAGCTTTCTTT. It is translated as CSASLGTGYAAFF.

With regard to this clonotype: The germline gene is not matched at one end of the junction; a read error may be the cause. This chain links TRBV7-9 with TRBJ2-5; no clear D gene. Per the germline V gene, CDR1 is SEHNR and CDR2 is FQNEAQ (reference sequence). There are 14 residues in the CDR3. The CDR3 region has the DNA TGTGCCAGCAGCCCCACAGCGTACCAAGAGAACCAGTACTTC. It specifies CASSPTAYQENQYF.

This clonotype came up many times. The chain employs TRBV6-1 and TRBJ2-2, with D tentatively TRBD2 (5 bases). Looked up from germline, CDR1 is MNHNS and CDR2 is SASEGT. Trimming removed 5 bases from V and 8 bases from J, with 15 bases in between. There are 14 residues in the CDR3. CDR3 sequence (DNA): TGTGCCAGCAGTCCAAACTCCCGGAGGGGGGAGCTGTTTTTT. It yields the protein CASSPNSRRGELFF.

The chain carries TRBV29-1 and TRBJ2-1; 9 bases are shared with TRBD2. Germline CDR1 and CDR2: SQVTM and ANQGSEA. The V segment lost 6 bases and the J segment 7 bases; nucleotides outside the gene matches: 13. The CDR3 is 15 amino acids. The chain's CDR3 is CSVPRGGGAGNEQFF. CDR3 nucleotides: TGCAGCGTCCCCCGCGGCGGGGGGGCGGGGAATGAGCAGTTCTTC.

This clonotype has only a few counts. The chain's CDR3 is CASSPPLAGNEQFF. In DNA, the CDR3 is TGTGCCAGCAGCCCGCCCTTAGCAGGGAATGAGCAGTTCTTC. The V call is TRBV7-9, the J call TRBJ2-1; maybe TRBD1 (5 bases). Germline CDR1 reads SEHNR; CDR2 reads FQNEAQ (reference sequence). The CDR3 sequence is 14 residues long. The V end was cut by 5 bases, the J end by 7 bases, with 15 bases between.

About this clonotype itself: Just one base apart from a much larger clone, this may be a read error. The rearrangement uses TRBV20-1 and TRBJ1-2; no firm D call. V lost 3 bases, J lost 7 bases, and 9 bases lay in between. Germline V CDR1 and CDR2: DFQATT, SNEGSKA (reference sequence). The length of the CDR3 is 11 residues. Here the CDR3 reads CSASLLGGYTF. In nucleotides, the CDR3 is TGCAGTGCTAGTCTGCTTGGTGGCTACACCTTC.

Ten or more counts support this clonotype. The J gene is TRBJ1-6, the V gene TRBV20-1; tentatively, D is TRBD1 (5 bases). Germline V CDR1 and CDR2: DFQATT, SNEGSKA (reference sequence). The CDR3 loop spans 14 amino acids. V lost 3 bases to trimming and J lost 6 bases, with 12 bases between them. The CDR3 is CSARDGGVNSPLHF. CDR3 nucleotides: TGCAGTGCTAGGGACGGAGGGGTTAATTCACCCCTCCACTTT.

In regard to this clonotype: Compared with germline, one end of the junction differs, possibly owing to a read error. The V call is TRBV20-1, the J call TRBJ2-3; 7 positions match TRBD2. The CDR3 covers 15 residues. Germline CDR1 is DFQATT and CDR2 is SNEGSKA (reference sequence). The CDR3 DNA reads TGCAGTGCTAGGGCCGGGACTACCTACACAGATATGCAGTATTTT. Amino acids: CSARAGTTYTDMQYF.

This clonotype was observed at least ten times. CDR3 in amino acids: CASSYPGQTNYEQYF. CDR3 sequence (DNA): TGTGCCAGCAGTTACCCGGGACAGACAAACTACGAGCAGTACTTC. V usage is TRBV6-2 or TRBV6-3 and J usage is TRBJ2-7; 7 bases line up with TRBD1. CDR3 size: 15 residues. The V and J ends lost 2 bases and 3 bases, in that order; junction bases with no gene match: 7. CDR1 is MNHEY, CDR2 SVGEGT, per germline.

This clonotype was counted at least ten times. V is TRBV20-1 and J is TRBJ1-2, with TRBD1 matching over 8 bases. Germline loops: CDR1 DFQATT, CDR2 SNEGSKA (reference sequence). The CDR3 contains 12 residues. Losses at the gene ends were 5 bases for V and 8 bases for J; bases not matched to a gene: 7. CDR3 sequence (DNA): TGCAGTGCTCCCACAGGGGGGATAGGCTACACCTTC. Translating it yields CSAPTGGIGYTF.

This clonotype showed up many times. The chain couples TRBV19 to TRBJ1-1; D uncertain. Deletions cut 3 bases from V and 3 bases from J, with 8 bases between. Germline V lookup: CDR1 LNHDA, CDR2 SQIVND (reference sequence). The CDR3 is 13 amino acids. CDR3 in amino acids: CASSMKRDTEAFF. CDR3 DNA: TGTGCCAGTAGTATGAAAAGGGACACTGAAGCTTTCTTT.

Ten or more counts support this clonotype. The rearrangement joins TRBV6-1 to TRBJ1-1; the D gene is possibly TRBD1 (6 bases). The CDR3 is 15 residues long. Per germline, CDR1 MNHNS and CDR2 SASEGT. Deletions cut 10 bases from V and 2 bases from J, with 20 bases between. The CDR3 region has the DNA TGTGCCATAGAATCCGGGACAACTGCAAACACTGAAGCTTTCTTT. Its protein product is CAIESGTTANTEAFF.

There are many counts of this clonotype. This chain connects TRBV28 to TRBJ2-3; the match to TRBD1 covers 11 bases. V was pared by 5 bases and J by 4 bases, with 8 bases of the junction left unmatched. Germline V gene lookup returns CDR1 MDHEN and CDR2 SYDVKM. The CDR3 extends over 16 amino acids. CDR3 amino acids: CASSGRDRGSADTQYF. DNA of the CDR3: TGTGCCAGCAGTGGTCGGGACAGGGGGTCGGCAGATACGCAGTATTTT.

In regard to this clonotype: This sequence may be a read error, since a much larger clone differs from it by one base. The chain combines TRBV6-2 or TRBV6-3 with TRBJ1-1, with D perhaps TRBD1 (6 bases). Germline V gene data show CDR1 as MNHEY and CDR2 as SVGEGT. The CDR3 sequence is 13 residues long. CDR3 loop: CASTPGALTVAFF. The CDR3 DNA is TGTGCCAGCACCCCGGGGGCGTTGACTGTAGCTTTCTTT.

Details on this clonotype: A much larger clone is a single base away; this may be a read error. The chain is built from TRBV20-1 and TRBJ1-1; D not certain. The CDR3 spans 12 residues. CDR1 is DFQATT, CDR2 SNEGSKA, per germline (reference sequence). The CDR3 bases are TGCAGTGCTAGTGGGAACGGACCCGAGGCTTCCTTT. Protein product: CSASGNGPEASF.

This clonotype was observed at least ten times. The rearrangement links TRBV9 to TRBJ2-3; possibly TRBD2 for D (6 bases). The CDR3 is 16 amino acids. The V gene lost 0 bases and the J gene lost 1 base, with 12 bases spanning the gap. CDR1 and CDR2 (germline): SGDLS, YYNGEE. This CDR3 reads CASSVVGSGRTDTQYF. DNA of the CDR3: TGTGCCAGCAGCGTAGTTGGTAGCGGTCGCACAGATACGCAGTATTTT.

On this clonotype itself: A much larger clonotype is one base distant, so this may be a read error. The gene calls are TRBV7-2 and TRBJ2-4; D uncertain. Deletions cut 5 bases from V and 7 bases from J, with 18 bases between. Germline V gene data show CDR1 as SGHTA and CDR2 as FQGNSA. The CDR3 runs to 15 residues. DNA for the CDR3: TGTGCCAGCAGCCCCCGGGCAGCCTTATCGAACATTCAGTACTTC. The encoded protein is CASSPRAALSNIQYF.

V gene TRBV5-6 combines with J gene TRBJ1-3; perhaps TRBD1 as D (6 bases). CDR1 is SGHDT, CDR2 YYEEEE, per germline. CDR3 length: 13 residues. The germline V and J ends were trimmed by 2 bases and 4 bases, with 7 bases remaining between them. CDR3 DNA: TGTGCCAGCAGCTTCAGGGGAGGAAACACCATATATTTT. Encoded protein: CASSFRGGNTIYF.

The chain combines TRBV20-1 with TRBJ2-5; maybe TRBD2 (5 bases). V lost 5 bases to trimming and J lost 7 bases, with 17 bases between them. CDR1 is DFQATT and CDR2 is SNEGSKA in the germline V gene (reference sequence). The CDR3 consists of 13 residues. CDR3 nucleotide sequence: TGCAGTGCTTCCCGGGCTGGTCTAGCGACCCAGTACTTC. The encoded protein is CSASRAGLATQYF.

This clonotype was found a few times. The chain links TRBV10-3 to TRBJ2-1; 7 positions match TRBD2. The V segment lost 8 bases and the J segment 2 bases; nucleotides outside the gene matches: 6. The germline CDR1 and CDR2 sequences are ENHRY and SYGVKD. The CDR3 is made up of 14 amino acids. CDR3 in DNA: TGTGCCATCGGAAGCGGGGCGCCCTACAATGAGCAGTTCTTC. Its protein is CAIGSGAPYNEQFF.